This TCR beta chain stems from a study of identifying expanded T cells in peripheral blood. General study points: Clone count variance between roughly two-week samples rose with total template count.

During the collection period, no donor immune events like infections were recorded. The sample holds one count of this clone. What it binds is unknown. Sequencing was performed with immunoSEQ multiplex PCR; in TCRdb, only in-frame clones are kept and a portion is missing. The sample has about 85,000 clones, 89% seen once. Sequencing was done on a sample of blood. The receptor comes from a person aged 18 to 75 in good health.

The CDR3 DNA follows: TGCGCCAGCAGCAGTACAGGGTATAAGGACACCGGGGAGCTGTTTTTT. It is translated as CASSSTGYKDTGELFF. This chain joins TRBV5-1 and TRBJ2-2, with TRBD1 as a possible D gene (6 bases). Germline V gene lookup returns CDR1 SGHRS and CDR2 YFSETQ. The CDR3 is 16 amino acids. Trimming cost V 4 bases and J 3 bases, with 16 bases left between them.